The following is a T cell receptor beta chain sequence with its context. The data originate from a study of T cell changes during pregnancy in multiple sclerosis. From germline, CDR1 is MNHNS and CDR2 SASEGT. This CDR3 has 15 amino acids. V gave up 11 bases and J gave up 5 bases; unmatched junction bases: 15. Some clones are missing from TCRdb's copy, which holds only in-frame ones; the method was immunoSEQ multiplex PCR. The repertoire holds under 130,000 clones, with more than 85% as singletons. The receptor comes from a female donor with multiple sclerosis, enrolled in a pregnancy study. The starting material was peripheral blood, obtained after pregnancy. The rearrangement links TRBV6-1 to TRBJ1-2, with TRBD1 matching over 9 bases. The CDR3 is CAAEGIQGASYGYTF. The CDR3 DNA reads as TGTGCCGCCGAGGGAATACAGGGGGCCTCGTATGGCTACACCTTC.